These T cell receptor beta chains were read from a single sample in a study of blood T cell repertoires in COVID-19. Here immunoSEQ multiplex PCR was the method, and the copy in TCRdb shows in-frame clones only, minus some. The sample holds 310,000 or so clones, over 75% seen once. The specimen was PBMCs or T cells enriched from blood (not recorded which). The receptors stem from a woman aged 40 to 50 who had recovered from COVID-19. CDR3s leave out the opening cysteine and the closing phenylalanine or tryptophan.

v_call	cdr3_length	j_call	cdr3_aa
TRBV9	13	TRBJ1-1	ASSPYGTSNTEAF
TRBV27	11	TRBJ2-2	ASSLVWSGELF
TRBV10-3	13	TRBJ2-5	AISEGLTVQETQY
TRBV5-4	13	TRBJ2-1	ASSLSGGAHNEQF
TRBV19	13	TRBJ2-1	ASSVRLAGVNEQF
TRBV21-1	16	TRBJ2-2	ASSKVQAILANTGELF
TRBV12-5	11	TRBJ2-5	ASGPLVAETQY
TRBV5-1	11	TRBJ2-2	ASTTSGTGELF
TRBV30	14	TRBJ1-5	AWSEPQGALNQPQH
TRBV24-1	12	TRBJ2-3	ATGLAGAMDTQY
TRBV30	11	TRBJ2-5	AWMAGVGETQY
TRBV11-2	12	TRBJ2-7	ASSSQGSLYEQY
TRBV19	14	TRBJ1-5	ASSIPGGQANQPQH
TRBV10-3	13	TRBJ1-5	AISLGGDGNQPQH
TRBV28	10	TRBJ2-1	ASRTNYNEQF
TRBV5-6	13	TRBJ1-5	ASSRTGGVNQPQH
TRBV9	15	TRBJ1-1	ASSVGLGGQSNTEAF
TRBV15	17	TRBJ2-2	ATSRDSSGTSGVTGELF
TRBV19	16	TRBJ2-1	ASSPSQGRGGPYNEQF
TRBV7-9	11	TRBJ2-1	ATPPAGGTEQF
TRBV7-6	15	TRBJ2-7	ASSRTPPGGSSYEQY
TRBV19	15	TRBJ1-1	ASRKTGGLPMNTEAF
TRBV29-1	11	TRBJ2-7	SVRFSGGGEQY
TRBV19	13	TRBJ1-4	ASTPSAGREEKLF
TRBV5-1	11	TRBJ1-2	ASSPENRGGYT
TRBV6-5	12	TRBJ2-3	ASSYAGPTDTQY